This entry lists 3 T cell receptor beta chains sequenced from one sample in a study of T cell changes during pregnancy in multiple sclerosis. Assay used: immunoSEQ multiplex PCR; TCRdb lists only in-frame clones, some missing. The sample contains over 30,000 clones, roughly nine tenths of which appear only once. Sequencing was performed on CD4+ T cells from peripheral blood mononuclear cells, taken in the third trimester of pregnancy. Source of these receptors: a female donor in good health, enrolled as a control in a pregnancy study.

The gene calls are TRBV18 and TRBJ2-3, with 9 bases lining up with TRBD2. The CDR3 has 15 residues. Germline CDR1 KGHSH, CDR2 LQKENI. With V trimmed by 3 bases and J by 1 base, 2 bases remained unmatched. CDR3 nucleotides: TGTGCCAGCTCACCTAGCGGGGGAGGCACAGATACGCAGTATTTT. The encoded protein is CASSPSGGGTDTQYF.

The chain combines TRBV7-9 with TRBJ1-4, with 7 bases lining up with TRBD1. V dropped 4 bases and J dropped 8; count of bases not matched to a gene: 10. CDR3 length: 15 amino acids. CDR1 and CDR2 from the germline V gene are SEHNR and FQNEAQ (reference sequence). The CDR3 DNA reads TGTGCCAGCAGCTCCCCGGGACAGAGGAAGGAAAAACTGTTTTTT. Encoded protein: CASSSPGQRKEKLFF.

This sequence joins TRBV6-1 and TRBJ2-7; tentatively, D is TRBD2 (5 bases). Trimming took 4 bases from V and 6 from J, leaving 13 bases between them. The CDR3 has 13 amino acids. CDR1 and CDR2 from the germline V gene are MNHNS and SASEGT. CDR3 protein: CASSVMGEGEQYF. In DNA form, the CDR3 reads TGTGCCAGCAGTGTAATGGGAGAAGGCGAGCAGTACTTC.